The 7 T cell receptor beta chains listed next were all sequenced from one sample in a study of blood T cells in healthy people across ages. Then a second PCR, running about 6 to 12 cycles, was carried out with a sample-barcoded 5' primer and a J-beta primer mix. From the 5' RACE reads, TCRdb called clonotypes with MiXCR, one entry per CDR3 protein. This table holds under 2 million distinct CDR3 sequences, about 31% found once. Sequenced sample: blood. The receptors stem from a woman in her twenties or thirties in good health.

The table lists this clonotype with a few counts. The chain is built from TRBV3-1 and TRBJ2-3, with TRBD2 identical over 7 bases. The CDR3 runs 17 residues. The V gene end was trimmed by 0 bases and the J gene end by 2 bases; junction bases not matched to a gene: 8. The germline V gene has CDR1 LGHDT and CDR2 YNNKEL (reference sequence). The CDR3 DNA is TGTGCCAGCAGCCAAGAAAGGAAAGCGGGATACACAGATACGCAGTATTTT. It specifies CASSQERKAGYTDTQYF.

In its sample, this clonotype was seen a few times. This rearrangement joins TRBV18 to TRBJ2-1, with 7 nucleotides matching TRBD2. The CDR3 has 17 residues. The germline gives CDR1 KGHSH, CDR2 LQKENI. V trimming: 1 base; J trimming: 6 bases; junction bases outside the gene matches: 12. CDR3: CASSPLRLAGSINEQFF. CDR3 coding DNA: TGTGCCAGCTCACCACTAAGACTAGCAGGGAGTATCAATGAGCAGTTCTTC.

The genes are TRBV20-1 and TRBJ2-3; tentative D call: TRBD2 (6 bases). This CDR3 has 16 amino acids. The germline CDR1 and CDR2 sequences are DFQATT and SNEGSKA (reference sequence). With 5 bases removed from V and 9 bases from J, the gap between germline ends came to 27 bases. CDR3 nucleotide sequence: TGCAGTGCTCCCCTCCCCCGGGTTACGTTAGGGAGGACGCAGTATTTT. As protein: CSAPLPRVTLGRTQYF.

This chain uses TRBV4-2 with TRBJ1-5, with D uncertain. In germline, CDR1 is LGHNA, CDR2 YNFKEQ. The CDR3 loop spans 14 amino acids. Trimming removed 4 bases from V and 5 bases from J, with 12 bases in between. The CDR3 DNA reads TGTGCCAGCAGCCCCGAAGAAACCGATCAGCCCCAGCATTTT. This sequence encodes CASSPEETDQPQHF.

The J gene is TRBJ2-2, the V gene TRBV6-1, with TRBD1 as a possible D gene (6 bases). Germline loops: CDR1 MNHNS, CDR2 SASEGT. The CDR3 has 15 residues. V was shortened by 5 bases and J by 4 bases, with 14 bases between the two germline ends. CDR3 amino acids: CASSSYRVGTGELFF. The CDR3 DNA follows: TGTGCCAGCAGTTCGTACAGGGTGGGCACCGGGGAGCTGTTTTTT.

This chain connects TRBV19 to TRBJ2-1; D unclear. There are 10 residues in the CDR3. Germline CDR1 reads LNHDA; CDR2 reads SQIVND (reference sequence). Written as DNA, the CDR3 is TGTGCAACTAAATACAATGAGCAGTTCTTC. This sequence encodes CATKYNEQFF.

About this clonotype itself: A clone one base away is much larger, so this may be a read error. The rearrangement links TRBV29-1 to TRBJ2-1; no clear D gene. The CDR3 extends over 13 amino acids. CDR1 is SQVTM, CDR2 ANQGSEA, per germline. The V gene lost 1 base and the J gene lost 0 bases, with 4 bases spanning the gap. CDR3 nucleotide sequence: TGCAGCGTTGAAGGCCGCTCCTACAATGAGCAGTTCTTC. It encodes CSVEGRSYNEQFF.